A selection of T cell receptor beta chains follows, all from one sample in a study of shared clonotypes between healthy human individuals. Libraries were prepared by immunoSEQ multiplex PCR; TCRdb keeps only in-frame clonotypes and omits some of them. The table shows about 490,000 clones, with 81% occurring only once. The sample comprised PBMCs. Source of these receptors: a woman aged 40-49 years in good health. Some clones in this sample may be carry-over from other donors' samples. Each CDR3 is given with its conserved first and last residue.

>TRBV7-7|TRBJ2-2
CASSLVGQGTTGELFF
>TRBV10-1|TRBJ2-2
CASSETPFVASGRNTGELFF
>TRBV7-2|TRBJ2-7
CASSTPSGRAGEQYF
>TRBV19|TRBJ2-7
CASSIAPGQGFYEQYF
>TRBV28|TRBJ1-5
CASMGNSNQPQHF
>TRBV9|TRBJ2-1
CASSVGTGSGNEQFF
>TRBV19|TRBJ2-2
CASSIRGTSIGELFF
>TRBV7-3|TRBJ2-3
CASSPGLSTDTQYF
>TRBV5-1|TRBJ2-5
CASSTGLLQETQYF
>TRBV6-5|TRBJ2-7
CASSYAPSGSYEQYF
>TRBV4-2|TRBJ2-7
CASSQDLIVAGGPSNEQYF